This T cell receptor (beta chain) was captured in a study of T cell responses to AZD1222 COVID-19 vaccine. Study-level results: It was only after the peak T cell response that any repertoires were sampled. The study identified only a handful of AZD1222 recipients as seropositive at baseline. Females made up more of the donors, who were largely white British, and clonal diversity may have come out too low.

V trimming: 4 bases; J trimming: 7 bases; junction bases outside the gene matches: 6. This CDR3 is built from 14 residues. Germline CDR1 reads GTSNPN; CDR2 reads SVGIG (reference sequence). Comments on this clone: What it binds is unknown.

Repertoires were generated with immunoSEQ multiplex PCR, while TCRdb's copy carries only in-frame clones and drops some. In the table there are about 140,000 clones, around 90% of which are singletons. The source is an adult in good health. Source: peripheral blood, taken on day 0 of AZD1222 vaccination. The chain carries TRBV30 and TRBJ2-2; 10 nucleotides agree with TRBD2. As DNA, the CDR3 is TGTGCCTGGACGAGCGGGAGGGCCATCGGGGAGCTGTTTTTT. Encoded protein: CAWTSGRAIGELFF.